The 27 T cell receptor beta chains listed next were all sequenced from one sample in a study of T cells of healthy individuals. MiXCR, applied by TCRdb to the 5' RACE reads, yields one record per CDR3 protein. The sample records approximately 52,000 distinct CDR3 sequences, approximately 14% being singletons. Source of these receptors: a human donor in good health.

This clonotype was seen a few times. The chain uses TRBV7-8 and TRBJ2-1, with 7 bases matching TRBD2. Germline V gives CDR1 SGHVS, CDR2 FQNEAQ. V trimming: 1 base; J trimming: 2 bases; junction bases outside the gene matches: 5. The CDR3 has 16 amino acids. CDR3 in amino acids: CASSLVRGGTYNEQFF. The CDR3 nucleotides are TGTGCCAGCAGCTTAGTCCGCGGGGGAACCTACAATGAGCAGTTCTTC.

At least ten counts were recorded for this clonotype. The chain links TRBV11-3 to TRBJ2-1, with a weak D call TRBD2 (5 bases). V shed 1 base and J shed 8 bases, with 21 bases lying between them. The CDR3 has 17 amino acids. Looked up from germline, CDR1 is SGHNT and CDR2 is YENEEA. The DNA of the CDR3 is TGTGCCAGCAGCTTAGCCCCCCCGGGATTGTCCTGGGATGAGCAGTTCTTC. As protein: CASSLAPPGLSWDEQFF.

This clonotype was seen ten or more times. The J gene is TRBJ2-7, the V gene TRBV6-5, with D perhaps TRBD1 or TRBD2 (5 bases each). The V end lost 6 bases, the J end lost 1 base, and 13 bases lay between the germline ends. The length of the CDR3 is 14 residues. Germline lookup yields CDR1 MNHEY and CDR2 SVGAGI. The CDR3, as DNA: TGTGCCAGCAGAACCGGGACCCAGTCCTACGAGCAGTACTTC. This encodes CASRTGTQSYEQYF.

This clonotype was observed many times. The gene calls are TRBV6-2 or TRBV6-3 and TRBJ2-5, with 8 bases aligning to TRBD1. Per the germline V gene, CDR1 is MNHEY and CDR2 is SVGEGT. Trimming took 0 bases from V and 2 from J; bases not matched to a gene: 5. This CDR3 is built from 16 residues. The CDR3 nucleotides are TGTGCCAGCAGTTACTCTCCCGGACAGGGACAAGAGACCCAGTACTTC. Translating gives CASSYSPGQGQETQYF.

This clonotype was found many times. The chain has TRBV15 and TRBJ2-2; 9 positions match TRBD2. The CDR3 spans 19 residues. Trimming removed 0 bases from V and 6 bases from J; junction bases left unmatched: 14. Germline CDR1 reads LNHNV; CDR2 reads YYDKDF (reference sequence). The CDR3 coding sequence is TGTGCCACCAGCAGAGATTTTGGCGGGAGGGCCGCAATCGCCGGGGAGCTGTTTTTT. Its protein product is CATSRDFGGRAAIAGELFF.

V and J are TRBV6-2 or TRBV6-3 and TRBJ1-1; a weak D match, TRBD1 (5 bases). This CDR3 is 14 amino acids long. The germline gives CDR1 MNHEY, CDR2 SVGEGT. With 5 bases removed from V and 0 bases from J, the gap between germline ends came to 10 bases. This chain's CDR3 is CASSRQILNTEAFF. The CDR3 DNA sequence: TGTGCCAGCAGTCGACAGATCTTGAACACTGAAGCTTTCTTT.

The table lists this clonotype with a few counts. This chain uses TRBV20-1 with TRBJ2-2; 9 bases are shared with TRBD2. The ends lost 1 base at V and 1 base at J; junction bases unmatched: 10. Per the germline V gene, CDR1 is DFQATT and CDR2 is SNEGSKA (reference sequence). The CDR3 sequence is 18 residues long. CDR3 in DNA: TGCAGTGCTAGAGTCGCTCTAGCGGGATCAGTGAACACCGGGGAGCTGTTTTTT. This translates into CSARVALAGSVNTGELFF.

V usage is TRBV7-2 and J usage is TRBJ1-2; no firm D call. The CDR3 length is 14 residues. V lost 5 bases and J lost 1, with 11 bases in between. Germline V CDR1 and CDR2: SGHTA, FQGNSA. CDR3 loop: CASSPPGSNYGYTF. CDR3 DNA sequence: TGTGCCAGCAGCCCCCCGGGGAGTAACTATGGCTACACCTTC.

V usage is TRBV5-4 and J usage is TRBJ2-3, with 8 nucleotides matching TRBD2. The CDR3 contains 19 residues. Trimming took 4 bases from V and 0 from J; bases not matched to a gene: 16. CDR1 is SGHNT and CDR2 is YYREEE in the germline V gene (reference sequence). CDR3 amino acids: CASSKKTGTRPPSTDTQYF. DNA of the CDR3: TGTGCCAGCAGCAAAAAAACCGGGACTAGACCCCCTAGCACAGATACGCAGTATTTT.

This clonotype has a count of ten or more. The chain links TRBV7-2 to TRBJ1-2, with TRBD1 identical over 7 bases. The CDR3 sequence is 16 residues long. Trimming at V came to 5 bases and at J to 2 bases, leaving 11 bases not matched to a gene. Germline lookup yields CDR1 SGHTA and CDR2 FQGNSA. The CDR3 here is CASSPLGGGLNYGYTF. In DNA form, the CDR3 reads TGTGCCAGCAGCCCCCTGGGAGGGGGCTTAAACTATGGCTACACCTTC. Supplemented by reference TRBV7-2 and TRBJ1-2, the full variable domain reads GAGVSQSPSNKVTEKGKDVELRCDPISGHTALYWYRQSLGQGLEFLIYFQGNSAPDKSGLPSDRFSAERTGGSVSTLTIQRTQQEDSAVYLCASSPLGGGLNYGYTFGSGTRLTVV.

This clonotype was picked up a small number of times. The genes are TRBV4-3 and TRBJ1-6, with TRBD1 matching over 7 bases. The germline gives CDR1 LGHNA, CDR2 YSLEER. Losses at the gene ends were 4 bases for V and 6 bases for J; bases not matched to a gene: 6. This CDR3 comprises 15 residues. CDR3 in amino acids: CASSRTGTANSPLHF. The CDR3 nucleotides are TGCGCCAGCAGCCGCACCGGGACAGCTAATTCACCCCTCCACTTT.

Notes on this clonotype: A read error may be the cause here, since a much bigger clone is one base away. CDR3 nucleotides: TGTGCCAGCATCCTAAGACTAGCGAAGTTCTTC. This gives the protein CASILRLAKFF. The chain is built from TRBV12-3 or TRBV12-4 and TRBJ2-1, with 8 nucleotides matching TRBD2. V was pared by 7 bases and J by 14 bases, with 7 bases of the junction left unmatched. This CDR3 comprises 11 residues.

The chain uses TRBV6-5 and TRBJ1-3; possibly TRBD1 for D (5 bases). The length of the CDR3 is 14 residues. V shed 4 bases and J shed 5 bases, with 12 bases lying between them. Looked up from germline, CDR1 is MNHEY and CDR2 is SVGAGI. The CDR3 here is CASSSGTPRNTIYF. As DNA, the CDR3 is TGTGCCAGCAGTTCTGGGACGCCCCGAAACACCATATATTTT.

This clonotype has ten or more counts. The V gene is TRBV10-3, the J gene TRBJ2-3; D might be TRBD1 (6 bases). Between the trimmed V and J ends, which lost 6 bases and 3 bases, there was a span of 13 bases. This CDR3 contains 14 residues. Germline lookup yields CDR1 ENHRY and CDR2 SYGVKD. This chain's CDR3 is CAISLGGVTDTQYF. The CDR3 DNA sequence: TGTGCCATCAGCTTAGGGGGTGTGACAGATACGCAGTATTTT.

This clonotype was counted between two and nine times. V gene TRBV5-4 combines with J gene TRBJ1-6; possible D gene TRBD1, 6 bases. Germline V CDR1 and CDR2: SGHNT, YYREEE (reference sequence). The CDR3 consists of 13 residues. Trimming stripped 2 bases from V and 13 bases from J, with 13 bases between. The CDR3 loop reads CASSFKQGPPLHF. The CDR3 nucleotides are TGTGCCAGCAGCTTCAAACAGGGTCCCCCCCTCCACTTT.

This clonotype was seen more than once but under ten times. The V call is TRBV3-1, the J call TRBJ1-1; no reliable D call. This CDR3 is 14 amino acids long. Trimming took off 1 base at V and 1 base at J, with 7 bases between the two ends. In germline, CDR1 is LGHDT, CDR2 YNNKEL (reference sequence). CDR3 bases: TGTGCCAGCAGCCAAGTCGACGGGAACACTGAAGCTTTCTTT. This gives the protein CASSQVDGNTEAFF.

J is TRBJ2-4 and V is TRBV30, with TRBD2 matching over 7 bases. V gave up 2 bases and J gave up 2 bases; unmatched junction bases: 12. CDR1 and CDR2 from the germline V gene are GTSNPN and SVGIG (reference sequence). This CDR3 is built from 17 residues. The CDR3 here is CAWSPRGGLESKNIQYF. Here the CDR3 DNA reads TGTGCCTGGAGTCCCCGGGGAGGGTTGGAGTCCAAAAACATTCAGTACTTC.

This clonotype was detected many times. V and J are TRBV24-1 and TRBJ2-1; D remains ambiguous. V was shortened by 2 bases and J by 6 bases, with 7 bases between the two germline ends. CDR3 size: 13 residues. From germline, CDR1 is KGHDR and CDR2 SFDVKD. The CDR3 DNA reads as TGTGCCACCAGTGATTCCCCGGGCAATGAGCAGTTCTTC. Translating gives CATSDSPGNEQFF.

V gene TRBV10-3 combines with J gene TRBJ2-5; 11 bases fit TRBD2. V was pared by 6 bases and J by 4 bases, with 4 bases of the junction left unmatched. This CDR3 is 14 amino acids long. CDR1 and CDR2 (germline): ENHRY, SYGVKD. The CDR3 coding sequence is TGTGCCATCAGAGATGGGACTAGCGGAGAGACCCAGTACTTC. It codes for CAIRDGTSGETQYF.

This clonotype was detected many times. The chain employs TRBV5-6 and TRBJ1-1, with D maybe TRBD1 (6 bases). CDR1 and CDR2 (germline): SGHDT, YYEEEE. CDR3 length: 16 amino acids. The V end was cut by 1 base, the J end by 4 bases, with 17 bases between. The CDR3 protein is CASSLQERGAGTEAFF. In DNA form, the CDR3 reads TGTGCCAGCAGCTTGCAGGAAAGGGGGGCCGGCACTGAAGCTTTCTTT. The whole variable domain, remainder taken from reference TRBV5-6 and TRBJ1-1, is DAGVTQSPTHLIKTRGQQVTLRCSPKSGHDTVSWYQQALGQGPQFIFQYYEEEERQRGNFPDRFSGHQFPNYSSELNVNALLLGDSALYLCASSLQERGAGTEAFFGQGTRLTVV.

The chain joins TRBV7-2 to TRBJ2-2; tentatively, D is TRBD1 or TRBD2 (5 bases each). V was trimmed by 0 bases and J by 3 bases, leaving 5 bases between them. Germline V lookup: CDR1 SGHTA, CDR2 FQGNSA. The CDR3 is 14 amino acids. CDR3 sequence (DNA): TGTGCCAGCAGCTTAGCGGGGGACACCGGGGAGCTGTTTTTT. It is translated as CASSLAGDTGELFF.

The chain employs TRBV4-3 and TRBJ2-1, with D perhaps being TRBD1 or TRBD2 (5 bases each). Germline V gene data show CDR1 as LGHNA and CDR2 as YSLEER. There are 15 residues in the CDR3. V was clipped by 4 bases and J by 10 bases, with 20 bases between them. CDR3 protein: CASSPYLGVSEEQFF. CDR3 DNA sequence: TGCGCCAGCAGCCCCTATTTGGGGGTGTCAGAAGAGCAGTTCTTC.

This clonotype was observed many times. The chain recombines TRBV7-9 with TRBJ1-6, with 7 bases that match TRBD1. CDR3 size: 17 residues. V dropped 1 base and J dropped 7; count of bases not matched to a gene: 10. Germline CDR1 is SEHNR and CDR2 is FQNEAQ (reference sequence). In DNA form, the CDR3 reads TGTGCCAGCAGCTTAGAACTTCGACAGGGAACCAATTCACCCCTCCACTTT. Translation: CASSLELRQGTNSPLHF.

This clonotype was recorded at least ten times. The chain combines TRBV5-1 with TRBJ2-3; TRBD1 might be the D (6 bases). There are 14 residues in the CDR3. The germline V gene encodes CDR1 SGHRS and CDR2 YFSETQ. V shed 4 bases and J shed 0 bases, with 9 bases lying between them. CDR3: CASSNDRSTDTQYF. The CDR3 DNA reads as TGCGCCAGCAGCAATGACAGGAGCACAGATACGCAGTATTTT.

This clonotype has at least ten counts. The rearrangement uses TRBV29-1 and TRBJ1-1; D is unresolved. With 4 bases removed from V and 0 bases from J, the gap between germline ends came to 9 bases. CDR1 and CDR2 (germline): SQVTM, ANQGSEA. The CDR3 length is 13 residues. The chain's CDR3 is CSVGVGMNTEAFF. Written as DNA, the CDR3 is TGCAGCGTTGGGGTAGGGATGAACACTGAAGCTTTCTTT.

This clonotype was observed many times. V usage is TRBV30 and J usage is TRBJ1-2; D is possibly TRBD1 (5 bases). The CDR3 extends over 12 amino acids. CDR1 GTSNPN and CDR2 SVGIG come from the germline V gene (reference sequence). The V end was cut by 5 bases, the J end by 4 bases, with 11 bases between. This chain's CDR3 is CAWDGTTYGYTF. In DNA form, the CDR3 reads TGTGCCTGGGACGGGACGACCTATGGCTACACCTTC.

At least ten counts were recorded for this clonotype. The chain links TRBV5-7 to TRBJ2-7, with TRBD2 matching over 11 bases. TRBV5-7 is labeled an ORF, and its function is uncertain. V gave up 4 bases and J gave up 4 bases; unmatched junction bases: 13. There are 17 residues in the CDR3. The CDR3: CASSPYYRLAGFYEQYF. For the CDR3, the DNA is TGTGCCAGCAGCCCGTATTATCGACTAGCGGGATTTTACGAGCAGTACTTC.